These T cell receptor beta chains were read from a single sample in a study of breast tumors, draining lymph nodes, adjacent tissues. TCRdb reprocessed the multiplex PCR reads with MiXCR, giving one entry per CDR3 protein. This sample has about 200,000 distinct CDR3 sequences, with 31% found just once. What was sequenced was axillary lymph node tissue. All receptors come from a female donor with breast cancer. Some clones in this sample may be carry-over from other donors' samples. Both conserved end residues are part of each CDR3. The D gene is left open where the match is weak. Size is stated for part of the rows, as once, few or many counts, or as a class when the clone is expanded.

v_gene,j_gene,abundance,d_gene,CDR3nt,CDR3aa
TRBV20-1,TRBJ2-7,.,.,TGCAGTGCTAGAGATCAGGACTTTCTGACCCCCTACGAGCAGTACTTC,CSARDQDFLTPYEQYF
TRBV19,TRBJ2-1,many,TRBD2,TGTGCCAGTAGTACACCGGGACTAGCGGGGGGAGCATACAATGAGCAGTTCTTC,CASSTPGLAGGAYNEQFF
TRBV5-1,TRBJ2-5,many,TRBD2,TGCGCCAGCAGCTTGGTTAGCGGGACGTACCAAGAGACCCAGTACTTC,CASSLVSGTYQETQYF
TRBV29-1,TRBJ1-2,.,.,TGCAGCGTTGAAGATCGGGGGACCGACAAGGACTATGGCTACACCTTC,CSVEDRGTDKDYGYTF
TRBV6-5,TRBJ1-2,.,TRBD1,TGTGCCAGCAGTCCCCGACAGGGGCCCCCCTATGGCTACACCTTC,CASSPRQGPPYGYTF
TRBV10-3,TRBJ2-7,many,.,TGTGCCATCAGTGACACGCCACCCGGGCCCCGACAACAATACGAGCAGTACTTC,CAISDTPPGPRQQYEQYF
TRBV4-1,TRBJ1-2,many,TRBD1,TGCGCCAGCAGCCAAAGTTTACCGGGACAGTTGTCGGCGGCTAACTATGGCTACACCTTC,CASSQSLPGQLSAANYGYTF
TRBV5-1,TRBJ2-2,.,TRBD2,TGCGCCAGCAGCCCACCCGCGGGAGTTCCCAGGGAGCCGTTTTTT,CASSPPAGVPREPFF
TRBV30,TRBJ2-5,many,TRBD2,TGTGCCTTGGGGGGGGACGGGGAGACCCAGTACTTC,CALGGDGETQYF
TRBV30,TRBJ2-7,many,.,TGTGCCTGGTCTAGAGGGTCCTACGAGCAGTACTTC,CAWSRGSYEQYF
TRBV3-1,TRBJ2-1,few,.,TGTGCCAGCAGCCAAGTGGGGACGCCCGAGAGTGAGCAGTTCTTC,CASSQVGTPESEQFF
TRBV6-1,TRBJ2-1,many,.,TGTGCCAGCATTCCGGGGAGGAAGTTCTTC,CASIPGRKFF
TRBV2,TRBJ2-5,many,.,TGTGCCAGCAGCAAAGGTCTCCAAGAGACCCAGTACTTC,CASSKGLQETQYF
TRBV6-5,TRBJ2-1,many,.,TGTGCCAGCACGGCGAGGCAGACCAATGAGCAGTTCTTC,CASTARQTNEQFF
TRBV19,TRBJ1-2,many,.,TGTGCCAGTAGTATCCGGGTTAACGCGGGTCGGGGTGGCTACACCTTC,CASSIRVNAGRGGYTF
TRBV6-1,TRBJ2-3,many,TRBD2,TGTGCCAGCAGTGAACGGCTAGCGGGGAGCACAGATACGCAGTATTTT,CASSERLAGSTDTQYF
TRBV7-3,TRBJ2-7,many,TRBD1,TGTGCCAGCAGCTTAAGTCGGGACAGAGGGTTCCACTCCTACGAGCAGTACTTC,CASSLSRDRGFHSYEQYF
TRBV29-1,TRBJ2-5,.,.,TGCAGCGTTGCCCGGGGTCCCCAAGAGACCCAGTACTTC,CSVARGPQETQYF
TRBV5-1,TRBJ2-1,many,TRBD2,TGCGCCAGCAGCTTGGTTAGCGGGGGGGAAGGTGAGCAGTTCTTC,CASSLVSGGEGEQFF
TRBV19,TRBJ1-2,many,.,TGTGCCAGTAGCAACAGGGTGGCTAACTATGGCTACACCTTC,CASSNRVANYGYTF
TRBV11-1,TRBJ2-3,many,TRBD2,TGTGCCAGCAGCTTAGCGACTAGCGGTAGCACAGATACGCAGTATTTT,CASSLATSGSTDTQYF
TRBV27,TRBJ1-2,.,.,TGTGCCAGCAGTTTATCGAACCGGGCTCCTAACTATGGCTACACCTTC,CASSLSNRAPNYGYTF
TRBV7-3,TRBJ2-7,many,.,TGTGCCAGCAGCTTAGATAGAGGGAACTACGAGCAGTACTTC,CASSLDRGNYEQYF
TRBV7-2,TRBJ1-2,.,.,TGTGCCAGCAGCCAAGAGCCGGGGGAAGGGGATGGCTACCCCTTC,CASSQEPGEGDGYPF
TRBV6-2/TRBV6-3,TRBJ2-7,many,.,TGTGCCAGCAGTCCACCCCACAACATCCCCTACTACGAGCAGTACTTC,CASSPPHNIPYYEQYF
TRBV29-1,TRBJ2-2,many,.,TGCAGCGTGGGGCCCGGGGGCAGCGGGGAGCTGTTTTTT,CSVGPGGSGELFF
TRBV4-1,TRBJ2-1,many,TRBD1,TGCGCCAGCAGCCAAGTCGGGACAGGGGCGTACAATGAGCAGTTCTTC,CASSQVGTGAYNEQFF
TRBV10-3,TRBJ1-6,.,.,TGTGCCATTGGGGCAACGGATAATTCACCCCTCCACTTT,CAIGATDNSPLHF
TRBV20-1,TRBJ1-5,many,.,TGCAGTGCTTGGGGCGGGATGGGGGATAATCAGCCCCAGCATTTT,CSAWGGMGDNQPQHF
TRBV12-3/TRBV12-4,TRBJ2-7,many,TRBD1,TGTGCCAGCAGGGGGACAGGGGCTTACGAGCAGTACTTC,CASRGTGAYEQYF
TRBV4-1,TRBJ2-6,many,.,TGCGCCAGCAGCCATATTAGGATCTCTGGGGCCAACGTCCTGACTTTC,CASSHIRISGANVLTF
TRBV7-2,TRBJ2-7,many,.,TGTGCCAGCAGCTTTGAACTCGGGCCCTCCTACGAGCAGTACTTC,CASSFELGPSYEQYF
TRBV10-3,TRBJ2-3,.,TRBD2,TGTGCCATCAGTGGAAGAGCGGGGGGCGATACGCAGTATTTT,CAISGRAGGDTQYF
TRBV7-7,TRBJ2-7,.,.,TGTGCTACTGGCTACAGGGCCTCCTACGAGCAGTACTTC,CATGYRASYEQYF
TRBV29-1,TRBJ2-1,.,TRBD2,TGCAGCGTTGAGGAGTATCTAGCGGGGGGGCGATACAATGAGCAGTTCTTC,CSVEEYLAGGRYNEQFF
TRBV3-1,TRBJ2-5,.,TRBD2,TGTGCCAGCAGCAGACAGACTAGCAGGGAGACCCAGTACTTC,CASSRQTSRETQYF
TRBV3-1,TRBJ1-5,many,.,TGTGCCAGCAGCCGGCAGAGAGATCAGCCCCAGCATTTT,CASSRQRDQPQHF
TRBV11-1,TRBJ2-7,many,.,TGTGCCAGCAGCGACCGGGGACGACGGGAGCAGTACTTC,CASSDRGRREQYF
TRBV12-3/TRBV12-4,TRBJ2-1,few,.,TGTGCCAGCAGTGACGCGCGTGGGCAGTTCTTC,CASSDARGQFF
TRBV6-5,TRBJ1-1,.,.,TGTGCCAGCAGTAGGAGGGGGGAGGTCACTGAAGCTTTCTTT,CASSRRGEVTEAFF
TRBV20-1,TRBJ1-3,many,.,TGCAGTGCTAGTCAGTTCTCTGGAAACACCATATATTTT,CSASQFSGNTIYF
TRBV6-5,TRBJ1-2,many,.,TGTGCCAGCAGTCGTGGGGGGAGGGCTGGCTATGGCTACACCTTC,CASSRGGRAGYGYTF
TRBV4-2,TRBJ2-2,many,TRBD2,TGTGCCAGCAGCCAGGAGCCGGGACTAGTCTTGGAGCTGTTTTTT,CASSQEPGLVLELFF
TRBV10-3,TRBJ2-2,many,.,TGTGCCATCAGTGATGGAGCATTTAACACCGGGGAGCTGTTTTTT,CAISDGAFNTGELFF
TRBV3-1,TRBJ2-5,many,.,TGTGCCAGCAGCCACGGGACAACCCAAGAGACCCAGTACTTC,CASSHGTTQETQYF
TRBV7-8,TRBJ2-1,.,.,.,CDSSFYICSASGRALHNEQFF
TRBV10-1,TRBJ2-1,few,TRBD1,TGCGCCAGCAGTGAGGGGACAGGGACAAAGTACAATGAGCAGTTCTTC,CASSEGTGTKYNEQFF
TRBV7-8,TRBJ2-4,many,.,TGTGCCAGCAGCTCATCAGGGAGTCTGAACATTCAGTACTTC,CASSSSGSLNIQYF